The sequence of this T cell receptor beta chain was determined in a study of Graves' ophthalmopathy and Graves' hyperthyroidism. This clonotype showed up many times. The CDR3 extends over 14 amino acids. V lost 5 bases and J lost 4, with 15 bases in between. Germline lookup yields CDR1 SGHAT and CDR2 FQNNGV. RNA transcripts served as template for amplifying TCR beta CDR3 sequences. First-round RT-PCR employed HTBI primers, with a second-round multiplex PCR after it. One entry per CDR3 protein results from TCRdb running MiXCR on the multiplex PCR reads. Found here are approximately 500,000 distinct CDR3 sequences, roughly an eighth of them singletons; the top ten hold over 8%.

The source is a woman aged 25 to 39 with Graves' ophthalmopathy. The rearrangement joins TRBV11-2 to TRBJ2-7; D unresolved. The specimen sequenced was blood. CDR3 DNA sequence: TGTGCCAGCAGCCTCGGGCCCTACGGATACGAGCAGTACTTC. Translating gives CASSLGPYGYEQYF.